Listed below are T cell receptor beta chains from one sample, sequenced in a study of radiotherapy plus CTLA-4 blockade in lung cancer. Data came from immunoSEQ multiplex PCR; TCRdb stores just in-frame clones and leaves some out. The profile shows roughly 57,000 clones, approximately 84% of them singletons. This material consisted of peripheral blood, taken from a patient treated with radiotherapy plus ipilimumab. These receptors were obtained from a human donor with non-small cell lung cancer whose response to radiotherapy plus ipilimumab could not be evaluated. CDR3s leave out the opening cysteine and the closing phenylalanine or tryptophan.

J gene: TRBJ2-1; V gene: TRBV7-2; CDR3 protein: ASSVDLVAGAANEQF
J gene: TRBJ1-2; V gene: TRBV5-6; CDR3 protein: ASSLRQGANYGYT
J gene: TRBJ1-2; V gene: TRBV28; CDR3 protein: ASSLVGVGWGYT
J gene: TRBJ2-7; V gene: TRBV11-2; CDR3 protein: ASSHLGTGYEQY
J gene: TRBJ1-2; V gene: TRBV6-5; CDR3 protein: ASSYTGAGYGYT
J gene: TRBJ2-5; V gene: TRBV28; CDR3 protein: ASSYGGGRRQETQY
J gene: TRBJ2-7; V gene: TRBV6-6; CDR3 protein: ASSYPQGRGNYEQY
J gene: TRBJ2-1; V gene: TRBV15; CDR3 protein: ATRDPGAMRSSYNEQF
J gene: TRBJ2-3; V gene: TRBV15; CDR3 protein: ATSRDRVHTDTQY
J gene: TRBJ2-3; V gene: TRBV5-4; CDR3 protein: ASSYLDSMSTDTQY
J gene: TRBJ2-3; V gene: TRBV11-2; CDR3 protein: ATSRGLAGGASTDTQY
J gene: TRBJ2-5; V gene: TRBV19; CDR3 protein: ASSWRGSITQY
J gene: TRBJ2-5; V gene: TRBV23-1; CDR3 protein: ASSQTLTGAREETQY
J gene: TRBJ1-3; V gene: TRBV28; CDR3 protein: ASSPTLFTGWKNTIY
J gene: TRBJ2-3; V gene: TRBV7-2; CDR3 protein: ASSPTAGSTDTQY
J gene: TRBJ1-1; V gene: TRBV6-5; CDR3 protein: ASSWGQNTEAF
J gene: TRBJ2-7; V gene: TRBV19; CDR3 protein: ASSTRLASSSYEQY
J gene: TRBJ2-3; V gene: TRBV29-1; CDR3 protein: SGTLGTSGTDTQY
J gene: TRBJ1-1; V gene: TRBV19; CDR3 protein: ASSIQGNTEAF
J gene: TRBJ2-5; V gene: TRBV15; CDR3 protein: ATSRMGRVPQETQY
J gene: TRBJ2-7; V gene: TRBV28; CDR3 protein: ASSLILRGNEQY
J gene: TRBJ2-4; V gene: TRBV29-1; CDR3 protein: SVRPTGVGDIQY
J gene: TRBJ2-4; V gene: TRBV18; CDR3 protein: ASSPSGAKNIQY
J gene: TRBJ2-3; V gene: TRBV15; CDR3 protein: ATSRGGTSGRVDTQY
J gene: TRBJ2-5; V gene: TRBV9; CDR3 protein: ASSPLTRGRTQY
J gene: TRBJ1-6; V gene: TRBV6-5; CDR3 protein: ASRTGTAINSPLH
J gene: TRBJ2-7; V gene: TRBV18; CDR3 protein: ASSPKSSYEQY
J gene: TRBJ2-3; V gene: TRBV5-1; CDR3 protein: ASTWSGPSTDTQY
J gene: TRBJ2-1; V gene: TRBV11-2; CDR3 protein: ASSARQGLSSYNEQF
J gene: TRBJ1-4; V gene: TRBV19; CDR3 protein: ASSIRAGSFEKLF
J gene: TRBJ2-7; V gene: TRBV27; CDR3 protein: ASSASDTSYEQY
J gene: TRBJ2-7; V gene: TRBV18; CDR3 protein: ASSSSKLAGVEQY